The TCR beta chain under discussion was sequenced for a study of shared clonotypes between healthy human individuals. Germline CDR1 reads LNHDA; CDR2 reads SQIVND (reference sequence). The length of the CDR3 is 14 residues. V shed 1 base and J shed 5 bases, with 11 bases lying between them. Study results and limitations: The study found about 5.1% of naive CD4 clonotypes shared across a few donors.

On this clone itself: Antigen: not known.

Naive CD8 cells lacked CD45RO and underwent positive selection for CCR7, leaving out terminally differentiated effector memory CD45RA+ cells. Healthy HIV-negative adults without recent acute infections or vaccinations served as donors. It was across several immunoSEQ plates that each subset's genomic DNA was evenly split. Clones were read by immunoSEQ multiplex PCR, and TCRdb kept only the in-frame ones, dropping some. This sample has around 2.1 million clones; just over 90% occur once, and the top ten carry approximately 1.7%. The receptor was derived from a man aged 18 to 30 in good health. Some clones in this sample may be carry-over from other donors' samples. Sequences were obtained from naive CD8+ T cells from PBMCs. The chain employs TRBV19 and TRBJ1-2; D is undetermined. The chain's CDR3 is CASSIGLEGYGYTF. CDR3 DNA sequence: TGTGCCAGTAGTATAGGTCTAGAAGGATATGGCTACACCTTC.